These 7 T cell receptor beta chains share one sample of origin, sequenced in a study of CD8 T cells in Susac syndrome. A quantity of about 0.5 to 1 ug RNA underwent reverse transcription using random hexamers. TCRdb re-called the immunoSEQ multiplex PCR reads with MiXCR, one entry per CDR3 protein. The table has under 300,000 distinct CDR3 sequences, less than 96% seen once. Sequencing was performed on CD4+ T cells from PBMCs. The receptors originated from a human donor with Susac syndrome.

The J gene is TRBJ2-1, the V gene TRBV4-1; 9 nucleotides line up with TRBD2. This CDR3 region has 19 residues. V dropped 3 bases and J dropped 3; count of bases not matched to a gene: 15. Germline V CDR1 and CDR2: MGHRA, YSYEKL. Written as DNA, the CDR3 is TGCGCCAGCAGCCACAATCTCCCCCCTAGCGGGAAGTACTACAATGAGCAGTTCTTC. Amino acids: CASSHNLPPSGKYYNEQFF.

The V gene is TRBV7-9, the J gene TRBJ2-3, with 13 nucleotides matching TRBD2. CDR1 and CDR2 from the germline V gene are SEHNR and FQNEAQ (reference sequence). CDR3 size: 19 residues. J gave up 2 bases and V 5 bases, and 13 bases lay outside the gene matches. CDR3 region: CASSLGLAGDLLDTDTQYF. The CDR3 coding sequence is TGTGCCAGCAGCCTAGGACTAGCGGGAGACCTACTCGACACAGATACGCAGTATTTT. Supplemented by reference TRBV7-9 and TRBJ2-3, the full variable domain reads DTGVSQNPRHKITKRGQNVTFRCDPISEHNRLYWYRQTLGQGPEFLTYFQNEAQLEKSRLLSDRFSAERPKGSFSTLEIQRTEQGDSAMYLCASSLGLAGDLLDTDTQYFGPGTRLTVL.

The chain employs TRBV2 and TRBJ1-5, with D unclear. The V end lost 4 bases, the J end lost 2 bases, and 15 bases lay between the germline ends. Germline V gives CDR1 SNHLY, CDR2 FYNNEI. There are 16 residues in the CDR3. The CDR3 sequence: CASSGGWPGGNQPQHF. DNA of the CDR3: TGTGCCAGCAGTGGAGGCTGGCCGGGTGGCAATCAGCCCCAGCATTTT.

CDR3 DNA: TGTGCCAGCAGCCGACAGCGGGACAGAGGAAACACCATATATTTT. This sequence encodes CASSRQRDRGNTIYF. The chain uses TRBV5-4 and TRBJ1-3, with 7 bases that match TRBD1. The CDR3 is 15 amino acids. CDR1 and CDR2 (germline): SGHNT, YYREEE (reference sequence). V trimming: 4 bases; J trimming: 4 bases; junction bases outside the gene matches: 8. Based on the CDR3 plus reference TRBV5-4 and TRBJ1-3, the full variable domain is ETGVTQSPTHLIKTRGQQVTLRCSSQSGHNTVSWYQQALGQGPQFIFQYYREEENGRGNFPPRFSGLQFPNYSSELNVNALELDDSALYLCASSRQRDRGNTIYFGEGSWLTVV.

This chain joins TRBV2 and TRBJ2-5, with D maybe TRBD2 (6 bases). Trimming took 8 bases from V and 4 from J, leaving 11 bases between them. This CDR3 has 12 amino acids. Germline V CDR1 and CDR2: SNHLY, FYNNEI. DNA of the CDR3: TGTGCCAGCCGGAGGGCTCGAGAGACCCAGTACTTC. Protein: CASRRARETQYF.

The rearrangement uses TRBV5-1 and TRBJ2-7, with a weak D call TRBD1 (5 bases). This CDR3 region has 14 residues. V was pared by 5 bases and J by 5 bases, with 17 bases between. CDR1 is SGHRS, CDR2 YFSETQ, per germline. CDR3 nucleotides: TGCGCCAGCAGACGGCAGGGCGACTTCCACGAGCAGTACTTC. As protein: CASRRQGDFHEQYF.

The chain links TRBV3-1 to TRBJ2-1; D is perhaps TRBD2 (5 bases). CDR1 is LGHDT and CDR2 is YNNKEL in the germline V gene (reference sequence). This CDR3 has 14 residues. The V end lost 3 bases, the J end lost 2 bases, and 8 bases lay between the germline ends. CDR3 loop: CASSHTRTYNEQFF. The CDR3 DNA is TGTGCCAGCAGCCATACTAGAACCTACAATGAGCAGTTCTTC.